This T cell receptor (beta chain) was sequenced for a study of blood T cell repertoires in COVID-19 (dated by TCRdb to about 2020). About the investigation overall: The collaborator samples originated in the United States, Italy and Spain and spanned the acute and convalescent phases of COVID-19. The dataset comprised deeply sampled blood TCRbeta repertoires from subjects exposed to, actively infected with, or recovered from COVID-19. The samples were drawn from the first 160 participants of the ongoing ImmuneRACE study and from 950 to 1,500 subjects provided by 6 global collaborators. The material from the prospective study consisted of cDNA or gDNA derived from T cells, B-cell-depleted T cells, or PBMCs. A freely available public database, intended as a resource for researchers studying the immune response to SARS-CoV-2, is where the repertoires were released. Where HLA class I and class II types were available, the types were taken from metadata supplied by the sample provider, not from assay-based typing. The sample metadata nearly always contained a de-identified subject ID, COVID-19 status, age in years and sex. Points the paper makes about the study in general: How much clinical and demographic metadata was included differed by source and by participant, and the metadata was provided uncurated.

The CDR3 runs 14 amino acids, cysteine and phenylalanine included. The retained sequence is limited to the CDR3, 42 bases, with the frame set at the first base. V was cut back by 7 bases and J by 3 bases, leaving a gap of 17 bases between them. Per the germline V gene, SGHRS is the CDR1 and YFSETQ is the CDR2. On this clone itself: What antigen it recognizes has not been identified. The sample holds no much larger clone one base away, and base qualities are not on file.

Collaborating institutions collected whole blood in K2EDTA tubes following their own protocols. For TCRbeta analysis, collaborators shipped samples as frozen whole blood, isolated PBMCs, or DNA extracted from either of those sample types. TCRbeta CDR3 regions were amplified from genomic DNA using the immunoSEQ Assay, a bias-controlled multiplex PCR. Under the source paper's analysis protocol: Within the assay, amplification of reference gene primers was used to estimate how many nucleated cells each sample contained. To quantify the absolute abundance of each unique TCRbeta CDR3 rearrangement, sequence reads were collapsed and filtered. For each sample, productive Simpson clonality was calculated as the square root of Simpson's diversity index across productive rearrangements. TCRdb took this table from immuneACCESS and kept in-frame rearrangements with V and J called. Such tables lack part of the clones; where checked against another copy, unresolved V genes explain under half of the gap, and the rest is unexplained. The D gene and trimming were derived from the DNA, and the V and J assignments and clone size from that table. The sample table shows approximately 84,000 clones, and about 83% are seen once. The top ten clones comprise 25% to 30% of the sample.

The sample comprised peripheral blood. The V gene is TRBV5-1 and the J gene is TRBJ2-7; TRBD2 might be the D gene, on 5 matching bases. The clonotype was recovered from a woman over 75 with acute or convalescent COVID-19. The DNA sequence is TGCGCCAGCTGTCCAGGAGTGGGAGTCTACGAGCAGTACTTC. The translation is CASCPGVGVYEQYF.